One and the same sample provided the 21 T cell receptor beta chains below, sequenced in a study of CD8+ T cells in alopecia areata. After isolation, RNA underwent reverse transcription to generate cDNA as the sequencing template. This table comes from immunoSEQ multiplex PCR, and its TCRdb copy is limited to in-frame clones, with some not included. The table has around 160,000 clones, approximately 60% seen once; the top ten hold approximately 14%. The treatment here: oral pan-JAK inhibitor, 5-10 mg twice daily. The sample in question was CD4+ T cells sorted from blood, obtained at week 24, from a patient treated with tofacitinib. These receptors came from a human donor with alopecia areata.

The chain is built from TRBV29-1 and TRBJ2-1, with a possible D match to TRBD1 (5 bases). The CDR3 covers 12 residues. Trimming pared 2 bases from V and 8 bases from J, leaving 10 bases between. Germline V gene sequence: CDR1 SQVTM, CDR2 ANQGSEA. The CDR3 reads CSVEQGPDEQFF. As DNA, the CDR3 is TGCAGCGTTGAACAGGGTCCCGATGAGCAGTTCTTC.

The CDR3 DNA reads TGCAGCGCGAAGGGGACTAGCAGACGCACAGATACGCAGTATTTT. Its protein is CSAKGTSRRTDTQYF. The chain recombines TRBV29-1 with TRBJ2-3; 9 nucleotides agree with TRBD2. The V segment lost 7 bases and the J segment 1 base; nucleotides outside the gene matches: 9. CDR1 and CDR2 from the germline V gene are SQVTM and ANQGSEA. The CDR3 contains 15 residues.

This clone appeared once. Here the CDR3 reads CASSLAWIQETQYF. The CDR3 nucleotides are TGTGCCAGCAGCTTGGCCTGGATCCAAGAGACCCAGTACTTC. The chain recombines TRBV5-6 with TRBJ2-5; D ambiguous. The germline V gene encodes CDR1 SGHDT and CDR2 YYEEEE. This CDR3 has 14 residues. V lost 0 bases, J lost 1 base, and 7 bases lay in between.

Concerning this clone itself: Other DNA sequences in the same sample also yield this CDR3. J is TRBJ2-5 and V is TRBV5-1, with D unclear. Germline lookup yields CDR1 SGHRS and CDR2 YFSETQ. The CDR3 is 12 amino acids. V lost 0 bases and J 2 bases, leaving 2 bases between the germline ends. Here the CDR3 reads CASSLGQETQYF. The CDR3 coding sequence is TGCGCCAGCAGCTTGGGGCAAGAGACCCAGTACTTC.

The V and J genes are TRBV2 and TRBJ1-1; TRBD1 might be the D (5 bases). Trimming took off 7 bases at V and 8 bases at J, with 17 bases between the two ends. Germline values: CDR1 SNHLY, CDR2 FYNNEI. This CDR3 has 13 residues. The CDR3 reads CASNLAGNSEAFF. The CDR3, as DNA: TGTGCCAGCAATCTCGCAGGGAATAGCGAAGCTTTCTTT.

The V and J genes are TRBV18 and TRBJ2-1; TRBD1 is a possible D gene (6 bases). The CDR3 loop spans 11 amino acids. The ends were cut back, 8 bases at V and 13 bases at J, with 15 bases in the middle. Germline V gene sequence: CDR1 KGHSH, CDR2 LQKENI. The CDR3 loop reads CASAQGKLQFF. The CDR3 nucleotides are TGTGCCAGCGCACAGGGAAAATTACAGTTCTTC.

This chain uses TRBV30 with TRBJ1-5; 8 bases are a match to TRBD1. The V segment lost 2 bases and the J segment 3 bases; nucleotides outside the gene matches: 6. The CDR3 totals 15 residues. Germline values: CDR1 GTSNPN, CDR2 SVGIG (reference sequence). CDR3 in DNA: TGTGCCTGGAGTCGGGCAGGGGGCGTCAATCAGCCCCAGCATTTT. It translates to CAWSRAGGVNQPQHF. The full variable domain, completed using reference TRBV30 and TRBJ1-5, is SQTIHQWPATLVQPVGSPLSLECTVEGTSNPNLYWYRQAAGRGLQLLFYSVGIGQISSEVPQNLSASRPQDRQFILSSKKLLLSDSGFYLCAWSRAGGVNQPQHFGDGTRLSIL.

As DNA, the CDR3 is TGTGCCAGCAGCCGCCCGAGGACACCGAGCACAGATACGCAGTATTTT. This encodes CASSRPRTPSTDTQYF. The V and J genes are TRBV7-2 and TRBJ2-3, with D possibly TRBD1 on 5 matching bases. V gave up 5 bases and J gave up 0 bases, with 15 bases separating them. The CDR3 runs 16 residues. In germline, CDR1 is SGHTA, CDR2 FQGNSA.

The chain employs TRBV29-1 and TRBJ2-2, with D uncertain. This CDR3 is built from 13 residues. From germline, CDR1 is SQVTM and CDR2 ANQGSEA. The V gene lost 2 bases and the J gene lost 7 bases, with 11 bases spanning the gap. CDR3 nucleotides: TGCAGCGTTGAATCCCAAAACGGCGGGGAGCTGTTTTTT. It translates to CSVESQNGGELFF.

This clone was detected many times. V usage is TRBV7-2 and J usage is TRBJ1-6; no reliable D call. The germline V and J ends were trimmed by 7 bases and 14 bases, with 21 bases remaining between them. The CDR3 is made up of 14 amino acids. Germline-derived CDR1 and CDR2 are SGHTA and FQGNSA. In DNA, the CDR3 is TGTGCCAGCACCCTGTTTAGTGGGCGTTCGGCCCTCCACTTT. Translation gives CASTLFSGRSALHF.

The chain has TRBV6-5 and TRBJ1-4, with TRBD1 as a possible D gene (6 bases). The CDR3 is made up of 14 amino acids. The ends were cut back, 4 bases at V and 6 bases at J, with 12 bases in the middle. CDR1 is MNHEY, CDR2 SVGAGI, per germline. The CDR3 loop is CASSSTGLDEKLFF. The CDR3, as DNA: TGTGCCAGCAGTTCCACAGGGCTCGATGAAAAACTGTTTTTT.

The V gene is TRBV18, the J gene TRBJ2-7; 8 bases align to TRBD1. The CDR3 length is 15 residues. Trimming took 3 bases from V and 2 from J; bases not matched to a gene: 6. CDR1 is KGHSH and CDR2 is LQKENI in the germline V gene. The CDR3 sequence is CASSPDDRGTYEQYF. The CDR3, as DNA: TGTGCCAGCTCACCTGATGACAGGGGTACCTACGAGCAGTACTTC. Based on the CDR3 plus reference TRBV18 and TRBJ2-7, the full variable domain is NAGVMQNPRHLVRRRGQEARLRCSPMKGHSHVYWYRQLPEEGLKFMVYLQKENIIDESGMPKERFSAEFPKEGPSILRIQQVVRGDSAAYFCASSPDDRGTYEQYFGPGTRLTVT.

This clone was counted between two and nine times. The V call is TRBV28, the J call TRBJ1-1; unclear D gene. Germline V gene lookup returns CDR1 MDHEN and CDR2 SYDVKM. The CDR3 has 13 amino acids. Trimming left V 2 bases short and J 1 base short, with 5 bases between. CDR3 in DNA: TGTGCCAGCAGTTTACACGGGAACACTGAAGCTTTCTTT. Protein sequence: CASSLHGNTEAFF.

The V and J genes are TRBV27 and TRBJ2-6; D uncertain. This CDR3 is built from 17 residues. Germline V gene sequence: CDR1 MNHEY, CDR2 SMNVEV (reference sequence). The ends were cut back, 1 base at V and 0 bases at J, with 10 bases in the middle. The CDR3 sequence is CASSLLGRISGANVLTF. The CDR3 region has the DNA TGTGCCAGCAGTTTATTAGGACGCATCTCTGGGGCCAACGTCCTGACTTTC.

The chain recombines TRBV30 with TRBJ1-3, with TRBD1 matching 9 bases. The CDR3 contains 13 residues. Germline CDR1 GTSNPN, CDR2 SVGIG (reference sequence). With V trimmed by 4 bases and J by 4 bases, 2 bases remained unmatched. The CDR3 reads CAWTGTGGNTIYF. CDR3 DNA: TGTGCCTGGACCGGGACAGGGGGAAACACCATATATTTT.

V and J are TRBV10-3 and TRBJ2-1; D gene unclear. Germline V gene lookup returns CDR1 ENHRY and CDR2 SYGVKD. This CDR3 region has 13 residues. The V and J ends lost 4 bases and 7 bases respectively, with 11 bases between them. The CDR3 spells CAISALKRNEQFF. In DNA form, the CDR3 reads TGTGCCATCAGTGCCCTCAAACGGAATGAGCAGTTCTTC.

This clone has more than one count but fewer than ten. The chain employs TRBV19 and TRBJ2-1, with 8 bases matching TRBD2. CDR3 length equals 15 residues. Germline V gene data show CDR1 as LNHDA and CDR2 as SQIVND (reference sequence). Trimming cost V 1 base and J 2 bases; bases outside gene matches: 1. CDR3 in amino acids: CASSIGGGPYNEQFF. For the CDR3, the DNA is TGTGCCAGTAGTATAGGCGGGGGGCCCTACAATGAGCAGTTCTTC. Looking up the rest from reference TRBV19 and TRBJ2-1 gives the full variable domain: DGGITQSPKYLFRKEGQNVTLSCEQNLNHDAMYWYRQDPGQGLRLIYYSQIVNDFQKGDIAEGYSVSREKKESFPLTVTSAQKNPTAFYLCASSIGGGPYNEQFFGPGTRLTVL.

The chain employs TRBV6-5 and TRBJ2-7, with 7 positions matching TRBD1. Losses at the gene ends were 7 bases for V and 3 bases for J; bases not matched to a gene: 6. Germline lookup yields CDR1 MNHEY and CDR2 SVGAGI. The CDR3 totals 13 residues. The CDR3 DNA follows: TGTGCCAGCACTCAACCAGGGGGCTACGAGCAGTACTTC. Translation gives CASTQPGGYEQYF.

The chain joins TRBV28 to TRBJ2-2; 8 bases agree with TRBD1. The CDR3 is 15 residues long. V lost 4 bases and J lost 1; bases outside the gene matches: 2. Germline V gene data show CDR1 as MDHEN and CDR2 as SYDVKM. The CDR3 DNA is TGTGCCAGCAGTTCCGGACAGGGGAACACCGGGGAGCTGTTTTTT. It specifies CASSSGQGNTGELFF.

The chain carries TRBV7-2 and TRBJ1-2; weak D call: TRBD1 (6 bases). The germline V gene encodes CDR1 SGHTA and CDR2 FQGNSA. CDR3 length: 15 amino acids. V dropped 6 bases and J dropped 7 bases, with 21 bases sitting between them. This CDR3 is CASRPGGAGVFGYTF. In DNA, the CDR3 is TGTGCCAGCAGACCCGGTGGGGCAGGGGTTTTTGGCTACACCTTC.

This clone was observed a handful of times. The chain employs TRBV6-5 and TRBJ1-5; 9 bases align to TRBD1. J lost 4 bases, V lost 6 bases, and 4 bases had no gene match. CDR3 length: 14 residues. CDR1 is MNHEY and CDR2 is SVGAGI in the germline V gene. The CDR3 sequence is CASSLGTGNQPQHF. DNA of the CDR3: TGTGCCAGCAGCCTAGGGACAGGGAATCAGCCCCAGCATTTT.